The 2 T cell receptor beta chains below come from one sample, sequenced in a study of T-cell reconstitution after alpha-beta-depleted transplantation in children. Library preparation (for TCRbeta) was performed with unique molecular identifiers. TCRdb ran MiXCR on the PCR reads and lists one entry per CDR3 protein. The sample contains hundreds of thousands of distinct CDR3 sequences, more than 15% of which appear only once. The starting material was PBMCs, mostly from graft donor cells, obtained 360 days after TCRalphabeta/CD19-depleted stem cell transplant. The origin of the receptors is a male patient aged 2-9 years who had a stem cell transplant for acute lymphoblastic leukemia, so the T cells may come from the graft donor.

This CDR3 reads CASKGNTEAFF. In DNA, the CDR3 is TGTGCCAGCAAGGGTAACACTGAAGCTTTCTTT. The V and J genes are TRBV27 and TRBJ1-1; D is ambiguous. This CDR3 has 11 residues. The germline CDR1 and CDR2 sequences are MNHEY and SMNVEV (reference sequence). With 7 bases removed from V and 2 bases from J, the gap between germline ends came to 5 bases.

The gene calls are TRBV10-3 and TRBJ2-7; 7 bases are a match to TRBD2. After removal of 2 bases from V and 2 bases from J, the junction contained 6 bases not matched to a gene. The CDR3 is made up of 15 amino acids. Germline assignment: CDR1 ENHRY and CDR2 SYGVKD. The CDR3 coding sequence is TGTGCCATCAGTGAGGCTAGGGCGGGGGCCTACGAGCAGTACTTC. Translation gives CAISEARAGAYEQYF.